Below are 5 T cell receptor beta chains sequenced from a single sample in a study of T cells in Graves' hyperthyroidism and ophthalmopathy (dated 2019 in TCRdb). The library was produced with multiplex PCR. Sequencing used an Illumina HiSeq 2000. The TCR beta CDR3 regions were amplified from RNA transcripts. The TCR CDR3 was subjected to a first round of RT-PCR using the HTBI primer set and the Qiagen OneStep RT-PCR kit. TCRdb cleaned the public reads at Q25 with fastp, built clones with MiXCR and kept in-frame beta chains. When rows share a CDR3 protein, they turn into one entry using the most common DNA and genes. Within this sample are hundreds of thousands of distinct CDR3 sequences, with approximately 20% of them counted one time only. Together, the top ten hold about 60% of the sample. The source material was blood. The receptors derive from a man aged 25 to 40 with Graves' ophthalmopathy.

In its sample, this clonotype was seen a few times. The chain employs TRBV11-3 and TRBJ2-7, with D maybe TRBD2 (5 bases). Trimming left V 5 bases short and J 2 bases short, with 10 bases between. This CDR3 has 13 residues. Germline V gene lookup returns CDR1 SGHNT and CDR2 YENEEA. The CDR3 region has the DNA TGTGCCAGCAGCCCAGGACTTCCCTACGAGCAGTACTTC. Protein product: CASSPGLPYEQYF.

J is TRBJ2-3 and V is TRBV12-5; unclear D gene. The germline V and J ends were trimmed by 2 bases and 4 bases, with 7 bases remaining between them. The CDR3 runs 13 residues. CDR1 and CDR2 (germline): LGHNT, FRNRAP. The CDR3 loop reads CASGLPSADTQYF. In DNA form, the CDR3 reads TGTGCTAGTGGTTTGCCCAGCGCAGATACGCAGTATTTT.

This rearrangement joins TRBV28 to TRBJ2-5; 7 bases match TRBD2. The CDR3 totals 14 residues. V lost 3 bases to trimming and J lost 5 bases; unmatched junction nucleotides: 6. Germline loops: CDR1 MDHEN, CDR2 SYDVKM. CDR3 nucleotide sequence: TGTGCCAGCAGTTTCGAGGGAGGGGTGGAGACCCAGTACTTC. Translating it yields CASSFEGGVETQYF.

The chain joins TRBV28 to TRBJ2-1; a possible D gene is TRBD2 (6 bases). The CDR3 contains 14 residues. Germline CDR1 and CDR2: MDHEN and SYDVKM. V was cut by 6 bases and J by 7 bases, with 16 bases left in between. CDR3 region: CASRSTSSGNEQFF. CDR3 sequence (DNA): TGTGCCAGCAGGTCGACTAGTTCGGGGAATGAGCAGTTCTTC.

The chain carries TRBV28 and TRBJ2-1, with 9 nucleotides matching TRBD2. V was clipped by 6 bases and J by 3 bases; unmatched bases: 3. The germline V gene has CDR1 MDHEN and CDR2 SYDVKM. The CDR3 is 14 residues long. In nucleotides, the CDR3 is TGTGCCAGCAGCTCTAGCGGGATCTACAATGAGCAGTTCTTC. This translates into CASSSSGIYNEQFF. Filled out from reference TRBV28 and TRBJ2-1, the complete variable domain reads DVKVTQSSRYLVKRTGEKVFLECVQDMDHENMFWYRQDPGLGLRLIYFSYDVKMKEKGDIPEGYSVSREKKERFSLILESASTNQTSMYLCASSSSGIYNEQFFGPGTRLTVL.